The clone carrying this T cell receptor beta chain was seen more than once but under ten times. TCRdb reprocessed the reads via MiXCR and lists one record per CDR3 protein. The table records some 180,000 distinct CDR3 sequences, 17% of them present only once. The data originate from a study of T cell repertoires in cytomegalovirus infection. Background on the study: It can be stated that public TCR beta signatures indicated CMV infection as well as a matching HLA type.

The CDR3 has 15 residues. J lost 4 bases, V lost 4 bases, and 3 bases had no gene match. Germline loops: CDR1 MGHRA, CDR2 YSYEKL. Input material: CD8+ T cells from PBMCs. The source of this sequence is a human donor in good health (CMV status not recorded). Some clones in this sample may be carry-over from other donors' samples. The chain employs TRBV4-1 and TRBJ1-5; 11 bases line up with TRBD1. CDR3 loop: CASSLGQGANQPQHF. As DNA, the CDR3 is TGCGCCAGCAGCCTAGGACAGGGGGCGAATCAGCCCCAGCATTTT.